The 19 T cell receptor beta chains given below trace back to one sample, sequenced in a study of beta chain features in type 1 diabetes. Of the isolated RNA, all was reverse transcribed, and so the sequenced material was expressed TCRB transcripts. This table comes from immunoSEQ multiplex PCR, and its TCRdb copy is limited to in-frame clones, with some not included. The sample carries fewer than 150,000 clones, around 7% recorded once. Sequenced: central memory CD4+ T cells from blood. Source of these receptors: a woman between 25 and 40 years old in good health.

This clone has only a few counts. The DNA of the CDR3 is TGTGCCAGCAGCCACGGGACAGTCGAAGGGCCCCAGCATTTT. It translates to CASSHGTVEGPQHF. The chain is built from TRBV4-2 and TRBJ1-5; 7 bases line up with TRBD1. The CDR3 consists of 14 residues. Germline CDR1 LGHNA, CDR2 YNFKEQ. V was pared by 3 bases and J by 9 bases, with 8 bases of the junction left unmatched.

J is TRBJ2-7 and V is TRBV6-1; D might be TRBD2 (5 bases). The V end was cut by 6 bases, the J end by 4 bases, with 10 bases between. Germline CDR1 reads MNHNS; CDR2 reads SASEGT. This CDR3 region has 12 residues. The CDR3 spells CASRDSGYEQYF. CDR3 in DNA: TGTGCCAGCAGGGACTCTGGGTACGAGCAGTACTTC.

The chain is built from TRBV2 and TRBJ2-7, with TRBD1 as a possible D gene (6 bases). Deletions cut 6 bases from V and 2 bases from J, with 17 bases between. CDR3 size: 15 residues. Germline loops: CDR1 SNHLY, CDR2 FYNNEI. The CDR3 bases are TGTGCCAGCAGGGCTGACAGGACCCCCGCCTACGAGCAGTACTTC. This gives the protein CASRADRTPAYEQYF.

This clone was counted only a few times. The gene calls are TRBV5-1 and TRBJ1-3, with D tentatively TRBD1 (5 bases). Per the germline V gene, CDR1 is SGHRS and CDR2 is YFSETQ. The CDR3 is 14 amino acids. Trimming pared 3 bases from V and 1 base from J, leaving 8 bases between. The CDR3 protein is CASSSQDSGNTIYF. The CDR3 DNA sequence: TGCGCCAGCAGCTCACAGGATTCTGGAAACACCATATATTTT.

V and J are TRBV9 and TRBJ2-5; 7 bases map to TRBD2. The CDR3 spans 15 residues. V was clipped by 0 bases and J by 5 bases; unmatched bases: 7. CDR1 is SGDLS, CDR2 YYNGEE, per germline. The CDR3 protein is CASSVVGGGLETQYF. In DNA form, the CDR3 reads TGTGCCAGCAGCGTAGTTGGGGGAGGGCTGGAGACCCAGTACTTC.

Many counts were recorded for this clone. The V gene is TRBV18, the J gene TRBJ2-3; D is perhaps TRBD2 (5 bases). The CDR3 extends over 14 amino acids. Germline V gives CDR1 KGHSH, CDR2 LQKENI. V gave up 6 bases and J gave up 6 bases, with 16 bases separating them. The CDR3 DNA sequence: TGTGCCAGCTCCCGAGGGAGTAACCGGGATACGCAGTATTTT. Its protein is CASSRGSNRDTQYF.

The chain uses TRBV19 and TRBJ2-3; maybe TRBD1 (6 bases). V was cut by 4 bases and J by 2 bases, with 10 bases left in between. The CDR3 is made up of 14 amino acids. CDR1 is LNHDA, CDR2 SQIVND, per germline (reference sequence). The DNA of the CDR3 is TGTGCCAGTAGTACGAGGGGGTCCACAGATACGCAGTATTTT. Translated: CASSTRGSTDTQYF. The full variable domain, its missing parts supplied by reference TRBV19 and TRBJ2-3, is DGGITQSPKYLFRKEGQNVTLSCEQNLNHDAMYWYRQDPGQGLRLIYYSQIVNDFQKGDIAEGYSVSREKKESFPLTVTSAQKNPTAFYLCASSTRGSTDTQYFGPGTRLTVL.

This clone was seen many times. This sequence joins TRBV28 and TRBJ2-7, with D maybe TRBD2 (6 bases). The CDR3 has 15 residues. Germline-derived CDR1 and CDR2 are MDHEN and SYDVKM. Trimming took 4 bases from V and 3 from J, leaving 16 bases between them. CDR3 in DNA: TGTGCCAGCAGTTCCCGGGACTTTCGGGTCTACGAGCAGTACTTC. It encodes CASSSRDFRVYEQYF.

The V call is TRBV29-1, the J call TRBJ2-3; possibly TRBD1 for D (5 bases). V was shortened by 6 bases and J by 2 bases, with 15 bases between the two germline ends. The length of the CDR3 is 14 residues. Germline CDR1 SQVTM, CDR2 ANQGSEA. This CDR3 reads CSVVTVFATDTQYF. For the CDR3, the DNA is TGCAGCGTCGTGACAGTATTCGCCACAGATACGCAGTATTTT.

This clone occurred a few times. The chain joins TRBV5-1 to TRBJ2-1; D is ambiguous. Germline assignment: CDR1 SGHRS and CDR2 YFSETQ. The CDR3 length is 15 residues. Trimming cost V 1 base and J 0 bases, with 8 bases left between them. The chain's CDR3 is CASSLFPGSYNEQFF. CDR3 DNA: TGCGCCAGCAGCTTGTTCCCCGGCTCCTACAATGAGCAGTTCTTC. The entire variable domain, with the rest obtained from reference TRBV5-1 and TRBJ2-1, is as follows: KAGVTQTPRYLIKTRGQQVTLSCSPISGHRSVSWYQQTPGQGLQFLFEYFSETQRNKGNFPGRFSGRQFSNSRSEMNVSTLELGDSALYLCASSLFPGSYNEQFFGPGTRLTVL.

The chain uses TRBV7-6 and TRBJ2-5; D not certain. The CDR3 contains 12 residues. Germline values: CDR1 SGHVS, CDR2 FNYEAQ. Trimming removed 3 bases at V and 5 bases at J, with 7 bases between. The CDR3 region is CASSFVSETQYF. For the CDR3, the DNA is TGTGCCAGCAGCTTTGTATCGGAGACCCAGTACTTC.

This clone was recorded a few times. The V and J genes are TRBV6-5 and TRBJ2-3; 7 bases line up with TRBD2. The CDR3 has 15 residues. Germline trimming cut 2 bases from V and 4 bases from J; bases unmatched to any gene: 6. Germline loops: CDR1 MNHEY, CDR2 SVGAGI. CDR3 nucleotide sequence: TGTGCCAGCAGTTACGGCGGCGGGAGTGCAGATACGCAGTATTTT. Translation gives CASSYGGGSADTQYF.

The chain has TRBV7-2 and TRBJ2-4, with a tentative D call TRBD1 (5 bases). Trimming took off 1 base at V and 11 bases at J, with 12 bases between the two ends. Germline assignment: CDR1 SGHTA and CDR2 FQGNSA. The CDR3 runs to 13 residues. This CDR3 reads CASSLETAVVQYF. In nucleotides, the CDR3 is TGTGCCAGCAGCTTAGAGACAGCCGTAGTTCAGTACTTC.

The J gene is TRBJ2-1, the V gene TRBV25-1; 9 bases are a match to TRBD2. The V and J ends lost 8 bases and 2 bases, in that order; junction bases with no gene match: 13. Germline CDR1 reads MGHDK; CDR2 reads SYGVNS. The CDR3 runs to 17 residues. CDR3: CASRPLLERGAYNEQFF. The CDR3 DNA follows: TGTGCCAGCCGACCCCTGTTGGAGCGGGGGGCCTACAATGAGCAGTTCTTC.

The V and J genes are TRBV18 and TRBJ1-3; D is unclear. Germline values: CDR1 KGHSH, CDR2 LQKENI. This CDR3 is 13 amino acids long. V lost 5 bases, J lost 6 bases, and 11 bases lay in between. The CDR3 region is CASSITRENTIYF. The CDR3 DNA is TGTGCCAGCTCAATTACGCGGGAAAACACCATATATTTT.

The J gene is TRBJ2-5, the V gene TRBV7-3; 7 bases map to TRBD2. There are 13 residues in the CDR3. The germline CDR1 and CDR2 sequences are SGHTA and FQGTGA. With V trimmed by 5 bases and J by 1 base, 1 base remained unmatched. The CDR3 loop reads CASSPGGQETQYF. CDR3 sequence (DNA): TGTGCCAGCAGCCCGGGGGGCCAAGAGACCCAGTACTTC.

On this clone: At one end, the junction sequence differs from germline, possibly due to a read error. V gene TRBV7-7 combines with J gene TRBJ1-3, with no clear D. This CDR3 region has 13 residues. Per the germline V gene, CDR1 is SSHAT and CDR2 is FNYEAQ (reference sequence). In nucleotides, the CDR3 is TGTGCTAGCAGCCCAATCCCTGGAAACACCATATATTTT. Its protein is CASSPIPGNTIYF.

The genes are TRBV30 and TRBJ2-1, with D possibly matching TRBD2 (6 bases). CDR3 length: 12 amino acids. Germline-derived CDR1 and CDR2 are GTSNPN and SVGIG (reference sequence). With 2 bases removed from V and 15 bases from J, the gap between germline ends came to 17 bases. The CDR3 DNA sequence: TGTGCCTGGAGTCCCCTGGGGAGGATGCCGTTCTTC. This codes for CAWSPLGRMPFF.

This clone was recorded a few times. DNA of the CDR3: TGTGCCAGCTCACCAATGAGTTACAATGAGCAGTTCTTC. Amino acid sequence: CASSPMSYNEQFF. The J gene is TRBJ2-1, the V gene TRBV18; no clear D gene. V shed 2 bases and J shed 4 bases, with 6 bases lying between them. Germline-derived CDR1 and CDR2 are KGHSH and LQKENI. The CDR3 extends over 13 amino acids.